This T cell receptor beta chain was sequenced in a study of T cells in Graves' hyperthyroidism and ophthalmopathy. V shed 5 bases and J shed 4 bases, with 12 bases lying between them. The CDR3 consists of 14 residues. Germline V gene data show CDR1 as ENHRY and CDR2 as SYGVKD. The study excluded patients with uncontrolled infection, other autoimmune disease, pregnancy or lactation. Diagnostic assessment was based on clinical symptoms, serum thyroxine and TRAb, thyroid ultrasound and orbital computed tomography. As to this clonotype: Its antigen remains unidentified.

Broader study findings: Most thyroid clonotypes that were expanded above 0.001 also turned up in blood. Ophthalmopathy was told apart from stable hyperthyroidism by a 13 V-J model.

There were TCR beta CDR3 regions amplified from RNA transcripts. The HTBI primer set drove a first-round RT-PCR of the TCR CDR3. TCRdb recomputed calls from the multiplex PCR reads with MiXCR, one row per CDR3 protein. This sample carries 480,000 or so distinct CDR3 sequences, 40% to 50% of them seen once, and the ten largest clones take approximately 44%. The sample taken for sequencing was peripheral blood or thyroid tissue (not recorded which). The rearrangement uses TRBV10-3 and TRBJ1-3, with D uncertain. The receptor comes from an adult woman with Graves' disease, either hyperthyroidism or ophthalmopathy (not recorded which). The DNA of the CDR3 is TGTGCCATCAGTCTCGATGGGAGAGGAAACACCATATATTTT. It codes for CAISLDGRGNTIYF.